This passage covers 17 T cell receptor beta chains from one sample sequenced in a study of CD4+ T cells in melanoma. Using immunoSEQ multiplex PCR, the repertoire was profiled, and TCRdb retains in-frame clones only, with some absent. This table has about 21,000 clones, about 77% appearing once. All receptors come from a human donor with melanoma.

This chain links TRBV6-5 with TRBJ2-3, with 8 bases identical to TRBD2. J was trimmed by 0 bases and V by 6 bases; bases with no gene match: 5. Germline V lookup: CDR1 MNHEY, CDR2 SVGAGI. The length of the CDR3 is 15 residues. CDR3 protein: CASRNSGASTDTQYF. The CDR3 DNA sequence: TGTGCCAGCAGAAATAGCGGGGCTAGCACAGATACGCAGTATTTT.

The chain uses TRBV13 and TRBJ2-5, with unresolved D. The CDR3 spans 14 residues. The ends were cut back, 2 bases at V and 5 bases at J, with 12 bases in the middle. Germline loops: CDR1 PRHDT, CDR2 FYEKMQ (reference sequence). CDR3 DNA sequence: TGTGCCAGCAGCTTATTAGACGCAGTGGAGACCCAGTACTTC. This translates into CASSLLDAVETQYF.

This chain uses TRBV6-6 with TRBJ1-1; D uncertain. Trimming left V 0 bases short and J 4 bases short, with 9 bases between. CDR1 is MNHNY, CDR2 SVGAGI, per germline (reference sequence). The CDR3 contains 14 residues. This CDR3 reads CASSYSEGGTEAFF. CDR3 bases: TGTGCCAGCAGTTACTCGGAAGGAGGCACTGAAGCTTTCTTT.

The genes are TRBV6-5 and TRBJ1-2; no reliable D call. The CDR3 spans 13 residues. Germline V lookup: CDR1 MNHEY, CDR2 SVGAGI. V lost 6 bases, J lost 0 bases, and 8 bases lay in between. CDR3 residues: CASRPRANYGYTF. The CDR3 DNA reads as TGTGCCAGCAGACCCCGGGCTAACTATGGCTACACCTTC.

This chain connects TRBV19 to TRBJ1-6; TRBD1 matches at 8 bases. V gave up 8 bases and J gave up 9 bases; unmatched junction bases: 9. Germline CDR1 LNHDA, CDR2 SQIVND (reference sequence). There are 14 residues in the CDR3. As DNA, the CDR3 is TGTGCCAGTGGACAGGACAGGGTCGGTTCACCCCTCCACTTT. Its protein product is CASGQDRVGSPLHF.

The rearrangement uses TRBV2 and TRBJ2-1; TRBD2 matches at 10 bases. Germline V gene sequence: CDR1 SNHLY, CDR2 FYNNEI. With V trimmed by 5 bases and J by 6 bases, 7 bases remained unmatched. The CDR3 sequence is 15 residues long. The CDR3 sequence: CASSFLAGDTNEQFF. Here the CDR3 DNA reads TGTGCCAGCAGTTTCCTAGCGGGGGATACCAATGAGCAGTTCTTC.

The J gene is TRBJ2-1, the V gene TRBV30; D not resolved. This CDR3 contains 13 residues. Germline CDR1 reads GTSNPN; CDR2 reads SVGIG (reference sequence). The V end was cut by 3 bases, the J end by 4 bases, with 10 bases between. Here the CDR3 DNA reads TGTGCCTGGAGACTGGACCTTTACAATGAGCAGTTCTTC. Translation: CAWRLDLYNEQFF.

The sample holds a few counts of this clone. The CDR3 DNA is TGTGCCAGCAGTTTAAAATCGGCATTTAGGAACACTGAAGCTTTCTTT. Protein product: CASSLKSAFRNTEAFF. The chain recombines TRBV27 with TRBJ1-1, with D hard to call. V was clipped by 2 bases and J by 1 base, with 14 bases between them. This CDR3 comprises 16 residues. Germline assignment: CDR1 MNHEY and CDR2 SMNVEV (reference sequence).

The J gene is TRBJ1-5, the V gene TRBV7-2; TRBD1 might be the D (6 bases). Between the trimmed V and J ends, which lost 9 bases and 3 bases, there was a span of 18 bases. Germline V gene sequence: CDR1 SGHTA, CDR2 FQGNSA. CDR3 length equals 15 residues. The CDR3 spells CASSAAGTTNQPQHF. The CDR3 coding sequence is TGTGCCAGTTCTGCCGCCGGGACAACCAATCAGCCCCAGCATTTT. Combining the CDR3 with reference TRBV7-2 and TRBJ1-5 gives the whole variable domain GAGVSQSPSNKVTEKGKDVELRCDPISGHTALYWYRQSLGQGLEFLIYFQGNSAPDKSGLPSDRFSAERTGGSVSTLTIQRTQQEDSAVYLCASSAAGTTNQPQHFGDGTRLSIL.

J is TRBJ1-5 and V is TRBV2; tentatively, D is TRBD1 (5 bases). The CDR3 is 14 amino acids. Germline CDR1 reads SNHLY; CDR2 reads FYNNEI. Between the trimmed V and J ends, which lost 3 bases and 5 bases, there was a span of 11 bases. This chain's CDR3 is CASSDSSGDQPQHF. Written as DNA, the CDR3 is TGTGCCAGCAGTGATTCATCGGGGGATCAGCCCCAGCATTTT.

This clone was detected only a few times. The genes are TRBV9 and TRBJ1-2; possibly TRBD1 for D (5 bases). V was shortened by 2 bases and J by 2 bases, with 13 bases between the two germline ends. This CDR3 comprises 15 residues. The germline CDR1 and CDR2 sequences are SGDLS and YYNGEE. CDR3 in DNA: TGTGCCAGCAGCGTGGGGCTGGGACCCAACTATGGCTACACCTTC. Translated: CASSVGLGPNYGYTF.

The CDR3 DNA sequence: TGTGCCAGCAGCGGCCAGGAGGGAGAAAAACTGTTTTTT. This sequence encodes CASSGQEGEKLFF. The V gene is TRBV2, the J gene TRBJ1-4, with D uncertain. Looked up from germline, CDR1 is SNHLY and CDR2 is FYNNEI. The length of the CDR3 is 13 residues. V was shortened by 6 bases and J by 8 bases, with 13 bases between the two germline ends.

Sample share makes this clone medium-sized. The chain recombines TRBV7-9 with TRBJ1-2; 7 bases are a match to TRBD1. CDR1 is SEHNR, CDR2 FQNEAQ, per germline (reference sequence). This CDR3 spans 15 amino acids. V shed 3 bases, J shed 5 bases, and the junction held 9 bases outside the gene matches. CDR3 sequence (DNA): TGTGCCAGCAGCTTTGGACAGGAGAGACTTTATGGCTACACCTTC. Protein: CASSFGQERLYGYTF. Complete variable domain (other parts from reference TRBV7-9 and TRBJ1-2): DTGVSQNPRHKITKRGQNVTFRCDPISEHNRLYWYRQTLGQGPEFLTYFQNEAQLEKSRLLSDRFSAERPKGSFSTLEIQRTEQGDSAMYLCASSFGQERLYGYTFGSGTRLTVV.

This clone was found a few times. This chain uses TRBV5-1 with TRBJ1-1; D gene unclear. V was clipped by 3 bases and J by 0 bases, with 12 bases between them. There are 15 residues in the CDR3. Germline lookup yields CDR1 SGHRS and CDR2 YFSETQ. The CDR3 region has the DNA TGCGCCAGCAGCTCTACATCGGGGATGAACACTGAAGCTTTCTTT. Translating it yields CASSSTSGMNTEAFF.

The CDR3 region is CASSRSGGDNEKLFF. In nucleotides, the CDR3 is TGTGCCAGCAGCCGCTCCGGGGGCGATAATGAAAAACTGTTTTTT. J is TRBJ1-4 and V is TRBV11-1; the D gene is possibly TRBD1 (6 bases). CDR1 is SGHAT, CDR2 FQDESV, per germline (reference sequence). This CDR3 spans 15 amino acids. Deletions cut 5 bases from V and 4 bases from J, with 14 bases between.

This clone has a single count. The chain employs TRBV5-1 and TRBJ1-2; TRBD1 is a possible D gene (6 bases). In germline, CDR1 is SGHRS, CDR2 YFSETQ. Trimming removed 0 bases at V and 3 bases at J, with 12 bases between. The CDR3 is 15 amino acids. Written as DNA, the CDR3 is TGCGCCAGCAGCTTGGCCTCGGGGGCCTACTATGGCTACACCTTC. It encodes CASSLASGAYYGYTF. Combining the CDR3 with reference TRBV5-1 and TRBJ1-2 gives the whole variable domain KAGVTQTPRYLIKTRGQQVTLSCSPISGHRSVSWYQQTPGQGLQFLFEYFSETQRNKGNFPGRFSGRQFSNSRSEMNVSTLELGDSALYLCASSLASGAYYGYTFGSGTRLTVV.

The chain recombines TRBV5-3 with TRBJ2-7, with a tentative D call TRBD1 (6 bases). TRBV5-3 is an open reading frame whose function is uncertain. V lost 4 bases and J lost 2, with 10 bases in between. The length of the CDR3 is 13 residues. CDR3 DNA sequence: TGTGCCAGAAGCCCCGGGACACCCTACGAGCAGTACTTC. The encoded protein is CARSPGTPYEQYF.